Listed below are T cell receptor beta chains from one sample, sequenced in a study of kidney transplant recipient with SARS-CoV-2 infection. TCRdb re-analysed the reads in MiXCR, keeping a single row per CDR3 protein. The sample comprises 200,000 to 250,000 distinct CDR3 sequences, less than 35% of which are singletons, and nearly 7.5% rests with the top ten. The sample was a blood sample, taken at baseline and around day 110 from a kidney transplant recipient. These receptors originate from a young adult male patient who had COVID-19 and was a kidney transplant recipient. A subset of T cells may come from the graft donor. The conserved cysteine and the conserved F or W are not part of the CDR3 here. Fields, in order: CDR3 length, V gene, CDR3 protein.

>13|TRBV3-1
ASSLDRSSYNEQF
>13|TRBV9
ASSPWEGAWETQY
>13|TRBV9
ASSRGSSPSYEQY
>15|TRBV6-5
ASSYELSMRKTYGYT
>14|TRBV6-4
ASSETSGGATDTQY
>11|TRBV19
TSSIRDYNEQF
>13|TRBV30
AWSVPRRGGDEQF
>15|TRBV7-4
ASSGYSSARKTYGYT
>17|TRBV3-1
ASSQDPPGQGDTNEKLF
>14|TRBV6-5
ASSYSSGRPNTEAF
>15|TRBV11-3
ASSPLIDLGKTYGYT
>14|TRBV5-3
ARKILVVRKTYGYT
>15|TRBV11-1
ASSPSFKAGKTYGYT
>12|TRBV20-1
SARDFSGSYEQY
>13|TRBV6-8
ASSWLAGDTYTQY
>13|TRBV4-1
ASSQGSGEYNEQF
>15|TRBV8-2
GMELRITQSRANVLT
>12|TRBV27
ASSGTRLSGELF
>12|TRBV11-3
ASSPSRNRDEQY
>15|TRBV19
ASSVPQTNRKTYGYT
>11|TRBV7-8
ASSLGRDRGIH
>15|TRBV5-3
ARSWTGSPFSTDTQY
>15|TRBV25-1
ASSLVSELGKTYGYT
>11|TRBV18
ASTGLSNQPQH
>12|TRBV5-4
ASSLGGSQETQY
>15|TRBV11-1
ASSQRGKAGKTYGYT
>12|TRBV12-3/TRBV12-4
ASSLNPIPDTQY
>11|TRBV20-1
SAHETIKNIQY
>14|TRBV10-3
AISDRVAGGEDEQY
>13|TRBV20-1
SARNPGASYNEQF
>15|TRBV28
ASSLGIEQTKNTEAF
>10|TRBV2
ASSDFDTEAF
>13|TRBV6-5
ASTLGTAGGETQY
>15|TRBV4-1
ASSRDPTLVSYNEQF
>15|TRBV4-1
ASSQVVRTLSSYEQY
>15|TRBV12-1
ASSFASPGTRYNEQF
>14|TRBV5-4
ASSLWPGQGRGGYT
>15|TRBV3-1
ASSMAVPISIRTEAF
>15|TRBV23-1
ASSSGVLRRETYGYT
>13|TRBV29-1
SVDTKGGLNTEAF
>14|TRBV20-1
SARVRLFRKTYGYT
>13|TRBV19
ASNSPGGAGNTIY
>15|TRBV12-3/TRBV12-4
ASSFMVSFRKTYGYT
>10|TRBV20-1
SAPDEAGEQY
>15|TRBV19
ASSPLGLVGGGTEAF
>15|TRBV10-1
ASSTKGRSRKAYGYT
>10|TRBV5-1
ASSLDNGPRH
>12|TRBV28
ASSHEAGGYGYT
>12|TRBV13
ASNLRTGVATIY
>12|TRBV9
ASSVEDDDNEQF
>14|TRBV7-2
ASSPLVTSVYNEQF
>10|TRBV6-6
ASSYEVATQY
>14|TRBV5-4
ASELSVPGKTYGYT